Following are 11 T cell receptor beta chains from one sample sequenced in a study of blood T cell repertoires in COVID-19. Repertoires were generated with immunoSEQ multiplex PCR, while TCRdb's copy carries only in-frame clones and drops some. The sample records roughly 230,000 clones, 70% to 90% being singletons. The sequencing input was peripheral blood. The receptors were gathered from a man over 45 with COVID-19, enrolled during active disease.

The CDR3 is CASSLGTGVGNTEAFF. DNA of the CDR3: TGTGCCAGCAGCTTAGGGACAGGGGTCGGGAACACTGAAGCTTTCTTT. The rearrangement links TRBV11-3 to TRBJ1-1; 9 nucleotides agree with TRBD1. CDR1 is SGHNT and CDR2 is YENEEA in the germline V gene. V dropped 1 base and J dropped 1; count of bases not matched to a gene: 4. This CDR3 is 16 amino acids long. Supplemented by reference TRBV11-3 and TRBJ1-1, the full variable domain reads EAGVVQSPRYKIIEKKQPVAFWCNPISGHNTLYWYLQNLGQGPELLIRYENEEAVDDSQLPKDRFSAERLKGVDSTLKIQPAELGDSAVYLCASSLGTGVGNTEAFFGQGTRLTVV.

The chain recombines TRBV6-2 or TRBV6-3 with TRBJ2-7, with a weak D call TRBD2 (6 bases). CDR1 and CDR2 (germline): MNHEY, SVGEGT. V was trimmed by 0 bases and J by 6 bases, leaving 9 bases between them. This CDR3 spans 13 amino acids. The CDR3 loop reads CASSYSSGGEQYF. CDR3 in DNA: TGTGCCAGCAGTTACTCCTCCGGGGGCGAGCAGTACTTC.

This chain joins TRBV2 and TRBJ2-6; the match to TRBD1 covers 9 bases. Germline CDR1 SNHLY, CDR2 FYNNEI. V shed 7 bases, J shed 1 base, and the junction held 11 bases outside the gene matches. This CDR3 has 18 amino acids. The CDR3 reads CASNIGGQGLSGANVLTF. The CDR3, as DNA: TGTGCCAGCAACATTGGGGGACAGGGTCTATCTGGGGCCAACGTCCTGACTTTC. Based on the CDR3 plus reference TRBV2 and TRBJ2-6, the full variable domain is EPEVTQTPSHQVTQMGQEVILRCVPISNHLYFYWYRQILGQKVEFLVSFYNNEISEKSEIFDDQFSVERPDGSNFTLKIRSTKLEDSAMYFCASNIGGQGLSGANVLTFGAGSRLTVL.

This chain uses TRBV3-1 (or the pseudogene TRBV3-2) with TRBJ1-3; maybe TRBD1 (6 bases). The length of the CDR3 is 15 residues. CDR1 and CDR2 (germline): LGHDT, YNNKEL (reference sequence). The ends were cut back, 3 bases at V and 2 bases at J, with 11 bases in the middle. The CDR3 spells CASSHRQVAGNTIYF. The CDR3 nucleotides read TGTGCCAGCAGCCATCGACAGGTTGCTGGAAACACCATATATTTT.

The chain employs TRBV5-1 and TRBJ2-1; 8 nucleotides agree with TRBD1. J was trimmed by 0 bases and V by 4 bases; bases with no gene match: 12. Germline lookup yields CDR1 SGHRS and CDR2 YFSETQ. There are 18 residues in the CDR3. DNA for the CDR3: TGCGCCAGCAGCGTCAATCCGGGACAGGTGAGCTCCTACAATGAGCAGTTCTTC. It encodes CASSVNPGQVSSYNEQFF.

The rearrangement joins TRBV4-3 to TRBJ2-5; 8 bases are shared with TRBD1. The V gene's germline CDR1 is LGHNA and CDR2 YSLEER. The junction had 4 bases not matched to a gene; V was cut back by 0 bases and J by 4 bases. The CDR3 is 15 residues long. The DNA of the CDR3 is TGCGCCAGCAGCCAAGAATTTACAGGGGGAGAGACCCAGTACTTC. Translating gives CASSQEFTGGETQYF.

The gene calls are TRBV10-1 and TRBJ1-2; 9 nucleotides agree with TRBD1. The CDR3 has 16 amino acids. CDR1 and CDR2 from the germline V gene are WNHNN and SYGVQD (reference sequence). V was pared by 2 bases and J by 4 bases, with 8 bases of the junction left unmatched. This CDR3 is CASSENRGLLSYGYTF. The CDR3 region has the DNA TGCGCCAGCAGTGAGAACAGGGGGCTCCTATCCTATGGCTACACCTTC.

The chain carries TRBV6-9 and TRBJ1-2, with TRBD1 matching over 8 bases. The CDR3 length is 16 residues. V was pared by 7 bases and J by 1 base, with 11 bases of the junction left unmatched. Germline V gene data show CDR1 as MNHGY and CDR2 as SVAAGI. CDR3 in amino acids: CASTLARGHLNYGYTF. CDR3 nucleotides: TGTGCCAGCACTCTTGCCAGGGGGCACCTTAACTATGGCTACACCTTC.

The genes are TRBV11-3 and TRBJ2-7; 7 bases fit TRBD1. V dropped 0 bases and J dropped 5; count of bases not matched to a gene: 7. The germline V gene encodes CDR1 SGHNT and CDR2 YENEEA. This CDR3 comprises 15 residues. DNA of the CDR3: TGTGCCAGCAGCTTAGAGTCCGGGGACAGACACGAGCAGTACTTC. It codes for CASSLESGDRHEQYF.

This chain uses TRBV29-1 with TRBJ2-5; 7 bases agree with TRBD2. The CDR3 has 14 amino acids. The V gene end was trimmed by 0 bases and the J gene end by 5 bases; junction bases not matched to a gene: 6. Germline CDR1 SQVTM, CDR2 ANQGSEA. The DNA of the CDR3 is TGCAGCGTTGAAGATCGGGGAGGGCCCGAGACCCAGTACTTC. This translates into CSVEDRGGPETQYF.

V is TRBV30 and J is TRBJ1-6; TRBD1 is a possible D gene (6 bases). V was clipped by 3 bases and J by 0 bases, with 15 bases between them. Germline V gene sequence: CDR1 GTSNPN, CDR2 SVGIG (reference sequence). The CDR3 spans 17 residues. The CDR3 loop reads CAWSPGQRSSYNSPLHF. In DNA, the CDR3 is TGTGCCTGGAGCCCCGGACAGAGGAGCTCCTATAATTCACCCCTCCACTTT. The variable domain in full, with the rest retrieved from reference TRBV30 and TRBJ1-6, is SQTIHQWPATLVQPVGSPLSLECTVEGTSNPNLYWYRQAAGRGLQLLFYSVGIGQISSEVPQNLSASRPQDRQFILSSKKLLLSDSGFYLCAWSPGQRSSYNSPLHFGNGTRLTVT.